This T cell receptor beta chain stems from a study of shared clonotypes between healthy human individuals. CDR3 length: 17 amino acids. The germline gives CDR1 SGHNT, CDR2 YYREEE (reference sequence). Trimming took 0 bases from V and 2 from J, leaving 18 bases between them. Generated by immunoSEQ multiplex PCR, the TCRdb table keeps only in-frame clones and is missing some. The sample consists of 600,000 to 750,000 clones, 72% of them appearing once. The sequence came from a woman in her twenties or thirties in good health. The chain is built from TRBV5-4 and TRBJ2-7, with D possibly called TRBD1 or TRBD2 (5 bases each). The material sequenced was memory CD4+ T cells sorted from blood. This sample's subset: CD45RA-negative fraction. CDR3 residues: CASSLGAGNRGAYEQYF. The CDR3 nucleotides read TGTGCCAGCAGCTTGGGGGCAGGGAATAGAGGGGCCTACGAGCAGTACTTC. The full variable domain, completed using reference TRBV5-4 and TRBJ2-7, is ETGVTQSPTHLIKTRGQQVTLRCSSQSGHNTVSWYQQALGQGPQFIFQYYREEENGRGNFPPRFSGLQFPNYSSELNVNALELDDSALYLCASSLGAGNRGAYEQYFGPGTRLTVT.